This T cell receptor beta chain was observed in a study of regulatory T cells in long-lasting Graves disease (dated by TCRdb to 2020 to 2022). The study in broad terms: Persistent Graves' disease meant more than 5 years of antithyroid drug treatment with TSH receptor autoantibodies that stayed positive. The study took place in China and was registered as a clinical trial. On average, persistent Graves' disease patients in the clinical cohort had been on antithyroid drugs for about 10.3 years. A total of 35 or so samples were covered by TCR sequencing, comprising some 13 persistent and around 20 newly diagnosed Graves' disease patients. Persistent Graves' disease patients were compared with newly diagnosed Graves' disease patients by peripheral blood TCR sequencing and RNA sequencing. General conclusions and limits of the study: Preferential use of TRBV28, TRBJ1-2 and TRBJ2-5 was observed in persistent disease, whereas TRBV20-1 and TRBJ2-1 were favored in newly diagnosed disease. Sequencing and analysis were limited to the TCR beta chain. The authors noted that the small sample size was a limitation that may lower accuracy. Patients with persistent disease shared more public clonotypes (about 3,000) than newly diagnosed patients did (more than 900). Because the primary lesion, thyroid tissue, could not be accessed, the study looked at peripheral blood alone. Lower TCR Shannon entropy and fewer highly expanded clones were observed in persistent Graves' disease patients than in newly diagnosed patients, which suggested clonal expansion.

On this clonotype: Its antigen target is currently unknown. There are no base qualities to consult, and no much larger clone falls within one base.

Taken with the paper, the label for time point translates to: persistent/refractory GD, antithyroid drugs over 5 years with positive TRAb. RNA was extracted from PBMCs in TRIzol for both TCR sequencing and RNA sequencing. Graves' disease was diagnosed according to American Thyroid Association guidelines. Patients were recruited from an endocrinology department in Xi'an, China. Each patient gave roughly 10 milliliters of peripheral blood, collected in an EDTA anticoagulant tube. Ficoll Paque Plus density gradient separation was used to isolate PBMCs, and no further T cell sorting was done. An Agilent 2100 Bioanalyzer and agarose gel were used to check RNA quality, and a NanoDrop 2000 was used to measure RNA concentration. The library was built by means of multiplex PCR. Sequenced on an Illumina HiSeq 4000. iRepertoire HTBI primers and Arm-PCR amplification of CDR3 regions were used to construct TCR beta libraries. Gel purification was performed on PCR products prior to sequencing. In the authors' own workflow: A total of roughly 65 TRBV and approximately 15 TRBJ segments were identified across samples and were used for gene usage analysis of CDR3 amino acid clonotypes. Filtered high-quality paired reads were merged into contigs using COPE and FqMerger. BLAST was used to align contigs to IMGT TRBV, TRBD and TRBJ reference genes, with CDR3 defined following IMGT. Clonotypes above 0.1% frequency were classified as highly expanded clones. Shannon entropy served as the measure of repertoire diversity, while the Gini coefficient captured V-J evenness. A clonotype found in more than one individual was treated as public. The public reads were run again by TCRdb, first through fastp at Q25 and then through MiXCR, and only productive beta chains were kept. Here each entry gathers all rows of one CDR3 protein and keeps the most common genes and DNA. TCRdb's processing, not the authors' own work, is the source of the V and J calls. This sample gives more than 650,000 distinct CDR3 sequences in total; around 30% of them show up just once. Clones ranked in the top ten supply roughly 40% of the sample.

The CDR1 and CDR2 encoded by the germline V gene (reference sequence) are LNHDA and SQIVND. The CDR3 runs 17 amino acids, cysteine and phenylalanine included. Solely the CDR3 DNA is kept, with 51 bases framed from the first base. V and J lose 5 bases and 1 base, and a span of 20 bases separates them. The receptor's source is a female donor with Graves disease. Sequences were derived from peripheral blood mononuclear cells (PBMCs), sampled when the disease was refractory, from a patient treated with antithyroid drugs. The chain is assembled from TRBV19 and TRBJ1-1; matching of 5 bases hints at TRBD1 as the D gene. The DNA reads as follows: TGTGCCAGTAGTGGGACCCTGAGTGGGGTCGAGAACACTGAAGCTTTCTTT. This translates into CASSGTLSGVENTEAFF.